This TCR beta chain was recorded in a study of spatial heterogeneity in lung cancer (dated by TCRdb to 2018 to 2020). Regarding the complete study: More beta-chain than alpha-chain transcripts were consistently detected, likely reflecting higher beta-chain transcript abundance. In the raw uncorrected reads, each unique combination of TCR and UMI appeared on average more than ten times. TCR repertoire features were related to nonsynonymous mutation counts determined by whole-exome sequencing of tumor tissue. In non-small cell lung cancer, the study quantitatively compared TCR alpha and beta repertoires across several tumor regions, matched nontumor lung, and blood. At surgery, hundreds of tumor regions, roughly 62 matched nontumor lung samples and more than 50 PBMC samples were TCR-sequenced for both alpha and beta chains. Broad study findings and their caveats: Ubiquitous expanded tumor TCRs were detected in blood more often at tumor resection than at routine follow-up. Confirming at a functional level the hypothesis that regional TCRs recognize regional mutations was considered to require additional single-cell paired TCR alpha and beta sequencing.

In this sample, this clonotype turned up a few times. What this receptor recognizes is not known. No base-level quality is on record; no much larger clone is a single base apart. The time point tag for this specimen amounts to: sample taken at primary tumor resection. Whole RNA extracted from tumor and nontumor lung tissue, or from cryopreserved PBMC samples, was used for TCR sequencing without cell sorting. The donors were about 71 patients from the lung TRACERx cohort who had early-stage, untreated non-small cell lung cancer. Patients were selected for TCR sequencing only if sufficient RNA was available from at least two tumor regions. Receptor libraries were prepared by 5' RACE. Instrument on record: NextSeq 500. In the TCR library protocol, a unique molecular identifier was attached to each TCR cDNA molecule so that PCR and sequencing errors could be corrected. In the source study's methods: TCR identification, UMI-based error correction and CDR3 extraction were all carried out with Decombinator tools. TCRs above a frequency of 2 per 1,000, corresponding to the top 1% of the tumor frequency distribution, were defined as expanded. Rényi diversity was computed with the R vegan package after subsampling each repertoire 100 times to 5,000 TCRs. CDR3 similarity networks were built from amino acid triplet string-kernel similarity, with CDR3s being connected when pairwise similarity was above 0.82. TCRdb's own reprocessing of the public reads used fastp at Q25 and MiXCR and kept productive beta chains. Duplicate CDR3 protein sequences are folded into a single record with the most common DNA and genes. It is TCRdb's table, rather than the study itself, that gives the V and J calls and clone size. The sample records tens of thousands of distinct CDR3 sequences, 12% of which are singletons. Jointly, the top ten make up roughly 41% of the sample.

The sequencing here drew on PBMCs, taken at surgery. The TCR sequence derives from a male donor with early-stage non-small cell lung cancer.

The CDR3 protein sequence reads: CASSPGTWVEQYF. The DNA is as follows: TGTGCCAGCAGCCCAGGTACCTGGGTCGAGCAGTACTTC. The rearranged chain carries TRBV5-4 and TRBJ2-7, with the D gene not confidently named. Cut back by 4 bases and 6 bases, the V and J ends lie 14 bases apart. Including the terminal cysteine and phenylalanine, the CDR3 comprises 13 residues. Of the read, only the CDR3 DNA is kept; its 39 bases are in frame from base 1. From the germline V gene (reference sequence), CDR1 is SGHNT and CDR2 is YYREEE.